This TCR beta chain was recovered during a study of T-cell reconstitution after alpha-beta-depleted transplantation in children. Unique molecular identifiers tagged the TCRbeta library. In TCRdb, the PCR reads were re-called with MiXCR into one record per CDR3 protein. Of around 240,000 distinct CDR3 sequences listed, about 9.6% are singletons. In its sample, this clonotype was seen many times. V was clipped by 1 base and J by 7 bases, with 14 bases between them. The CDR3 covers 14 residues. Per the germline V gene, CDR1 is SGHRS and CDR2 is YFSETQ. Here the sequenced sample was PBMCs from the stem cell graft donor, taken from the stem cell graft. The receptor was isolated from a human donor who donated a stem cell graft to a child with SCID. This sequence joins TRBV5-1 and TRBJ2-5; D is unclear. In DNA form, the CDR3 reads TGCGCCAGCAGCTTGTTTACGAACCCGCGGACCCAGTACTTC. Encoded protein: CASSLFTNPRTQYF.